This T cell receptor (beta chain) originates from a study of shared clonotypes between healthy human individuals. The CDR3 runs to 13 residues. Germline lookup yields CDR1 MNHEY and CDR2 SMNVEV (reference sequence). V lost 3 bases, J lost 3 bases, and 9 bases lay in between. Overall study findings and caveats: Non-shared clonotypes displayed generation probabilities falling below those of clonotypes present in all four donors.

Of note for this clone: The antigen is undetermined.

Assay: immunoSEQ multiplex PCR; the TCRdb copy retains only in-frame clones and omits some. The sample holds 2,500,000 or so clones, around 94% seen once. The chain is built from TRBV27 and TRBJ2-7; D is perhaps TRBD1 (6 bases). The sequenced sample consisted of naive CD4+ T cells sorted from blood. Subset denoted: CD45RA+ positively selected. The sequence derives from a man aged 18 to 29 in good health. CDR3 sequence (DNA): TGTGCCAGCAGTTTTACAGGGAGCTACGAGCAGTACTTC. Translating it yields CASSFTGSYEQYF.